This TCR beta chain was recovered during a study of blood T cell repertoires in COVID-19. Authors' analysis steps: Reference gene primers were amplified, and this amplification served to estimate nucleated cell counts. Assay used: immunoSEQ multiplex PCR; TCRdb lists only in-frame clones, some missing. Clonal size and the V and J genes are those of that table, whereas D and trimming came from the DNA. The data contain 250,000 to 350,000 clones, about 84% of them singletons. Sequenced sample: peripheral blood. The clonotype was recovered from a woman between 45 and 65 years old with acute or convalescent COVID-19.

CDR3 bases: TGTGCCTGGAGTGGGGCCGTACAGCAGAACACTGAAGCTTTCTTT. Amino acids: CAWSGAVQQNTEAFF. J is TRBJ1-1 and V is TRBV30; no definite D call. The CDR3 runs 15 residues. V gave up 1 base and J gave up 1 base, with 13 bases separating them. Germline V gene data show CDR1 as GTSNPN and CDR2 as SVGIG (reference sequence).